This T cell receptor beta chain was captured by sequencing in a study of cytomegalovirus exposure and HLA in healthy donors. Study background: Approximately 80 million unique TCRs, all from HLA-typed donors, were included in an early release of the data.

At sampling all donors were nominally healthy, likely with unrecorded immune exposures. General observations from the study: In a later analysis, DRB1 alleles had the most associated TCRs; HLA-C alleles the fewest. Earlier analysis looked at TCR beta V segments, and most were productive about 87% or about 30% of the time.

Only a few counts were recorded for this clone. Its antigen is undetermined. The CDR3 is made up of 14 amino acids. Looked up from germline, CDR1 is MDHEN and CDR2 is SYDVKM. The V and J ends lost 3 bases and 9 bases, in that order; junction bases with no gene match: 6. Researchers ran the PCR with 60 Vbeta and 13 Jbeta primers. Generated by immunoSEQ multiplex PCR, the TCRdb table keeps only in-frame clones and is missing some. The sample yields roughly 120,000 clones, around a tenth seen once. The V gene is TRBV28, the J gene TRBJ1-5, with 9 bases fitting TRBD1. This clonotype was sampled from a man aged 25 to 40 in good health and CMV-seronegative. Sequencing was carried out using PBMCs. The CDR3 DNA is TGTGCCAGCAGTTTGGAGGACAGGGGATCGCCCCAGCATTTT. Its translation: CASSLEDRGSPQHF.